This entry lists 27 T cell receptor beta chains sequenced from one sample in a study of blood T cell repertoires in COVID-19 (dated by TCRdb to 2020 to 2021). Library prep was done by the immunoSEQ multiplex PCR assay. As stored in TCRdb, this immuneACCESS dataset retains in-frame rearrangements with V and J assigned. A fraction of the clones does not appear; measured against another copy, unresolved V genes explain less than half of the discrepancy, and the remainder lacks a known reason. In this sample the table shows roughly 150,000 clones, roughly 88% of which occur a single time. The top ten clones comprise roughly 9.8% of the sample. What was sequenced was peripheral blood. The source of these receptors is a woman between 45 and 65 years old with acute or convalescent COVID-19.

In regard to this clone: Because it lacks the conserved phenylalanine or tryptophan at the end, this CDR3 is likely a read error. No DNA is shown, since the ends of the CDR3 on it are uncertain; the CDR3 is the one TCRdb lists. The gene calls are TRBV5-1 and TRBJ1-1; the table names TRBD1, a call not compared with the DNA. Germline loops: CDR1 SGHRS, CDR2 YFSETQ. The CDR3 adds up to 10 amino acids, both ends counted. The chain's CDR3 is CASSGPGTEG.

This clone turned up a few times. The rearrangement joins TRBV3-1 (or the pseudogene TRBV3-2) to TRBJ1-5; the D gene is possibly TRBD1 (6 bases). This CDR3 spans 14 amino acids. In germline, CDR1 is LGHDT, CDR2 YNNKEL (reference sequence). V was trimmed by 1 base and J by 4 bases, leaving 8 bases between them. The CDR3 here is CASSQAGENQPQHF. The CDR3 coding sequence is TGTGCCAGCAGCCAAGCAGGGGAAAATCAGCCCCAGCATTTT.

The V and J genes are TRBV6-2 or TRBV6-3 and TRBJ2-3, with D possibly matching TRBD2 (6 bases). CDR1 and CDR2 from the germline V gene are MNHEY and SVGEGT. The V gene lost 0 bases and the J gene lost 9 bases, with 10 bases spanning the gap. CDR3 length: 13 residues. The CDR3 region is CASSYSLAVTQYF. Here the CDR3 DNA reads TGTGCCAGCAGTTACTCGTTAGCGGTCACGCAGTATTTT.

The V and J genes are TRBV2 and TRBJ1-5; D not certain. There are 12 residues in the CDR3. The V gene lost 8 bases and the J gene lost 6 bases, with 11 bases spanning the gap. CDR1 is SNHLY, CDR2 FYNNEI, per germline. CDR3 protein: CASGYYPQPQHF. As DNA, the CDR3 is TGTGCCAGCGGTTACTACCCTCAGCCCCAGCATTTT.

This clone occurred once. The chain employs TRBV19 and TRBJ1-2; 8 bases are shared with TRBD1. CDR3 length: 15 amino acids. Germline CDR1 is LNHDA and CDR2 is SQIVND (reference sequence). V lost 5 bases, J lost 5 bases, and 10 bases stayed unmatched. The CDR3 region is CASSPLDREGYGYTF. CDR3 nucleotide sequence: TGTGCCAGTAGTCCCTTGGACAGGGAGGGGTATGGCTACACCTTC.

V is TRBV6-5 and J is TRBJ2-2; 10 bases are shared with TRBD1. Per the germline V gene, CDR1 is MNHEY and CDR2 is SVGAGI. With 4 bases clipped from V and 4 bases from J, the junction kept 3 bases outside the gene matches. This CDR3 spans 15 amino acids. The CDR3: CASSWDRGPTGELFF. The CDR3 DNA reads TGTGCCAGCAGTTGGGACAGGGGCCCCACCGGGGAGCTGTTTTTT.

The chain is built from TRBV7-6 and TRBJ1-2; no clear D. Trimming left V 4 bases short and J 5 bases short, with 14 bases between. From germline, CDR1 is SGHVS and CDR2 FNYEAQ. CDR3 length: 14 residues. The CDR3 DNA reads TGTGCCAGCAGCTACAGTCCCCAGGATTATGGCTACACCTTC. Translation: CASSYSPQDYGYTF.

This clone is a singleton in its sample. This chain connects TRBV9 to TRBJ2-1; D is possibly TRBD2 (6 bases). The CDR3 totals 16 residues. Germline values: CDR1 SGDLS, CDR2 YYNGEE. Trimming pared 0 bases from V and 1 base from J, leaving 11 bases between. The CDR3 bases are TGTGCCAGCAGCGTAGAAGGCCGGGGGTCCTACAATGAGCAGTTCTTC. The encoded protein is CASSVEGRGSYNEQFF.

This clone was seen repeatedly, ten times or more. The V and J genes are TRBV14 and TRBJ1-1; D gene ambiguous. The ends were cut back, 0 bases at V and 1 base at J, with 12 bases in the middle. This CDR3 has 16 amino acids. Germline CDR1 SGHDN, CDR2 FVKESK. CDR3 nucleotides: TGTGCCAGCAGCCAAGATCTTCCAGTGGCGAACACTGAAGCTTTCTTT. It codes for CASSQDLPVANTEAFF.

J is TRBJ1-1 and V is TRBV13; D is perhaps TRBD1 (5 bases). The CDR3 length is 16 residues. V lost 8 bases, J lost 3 bases, and 22 bases lay in between. Per germline, CDR1 PRHDT and CDR2 FYEKMQ (reference sequence). The CDR3 protein is CASLPRGSGWHTEAFF. In nucleotides, the CDR3 is TGTGCCAGCCTTCCTCGGGGGTCAGGGTGGCACACTGAAGCTTTCTTT.

The chain has TRBV19 and TRBJ1-5; the D is unclear. V shed 7 bases and J shed 4 bases, with 17 bases lying between them. CDR3 size: 15 residues. The germline V gene has CDR1 LNHDA and CDR2 SQIVND (reference sequence). CDR3 region: CASTNLPYRNQPQHF. CDR3 nucleotide sequence: TGTGCCAGTACCAACTTACCCTATCGTAATCAGCCCCAGCATTTT.

The chain employs TRBV5-5 and TRBJ2-3; D might be TRBD1 (6 bases). The V end lost 1 base, the J end lost 9 bases, and 21 bases lay between the germline ends. Germline CDR1 SGHKS, CDR2 YYEKEE (reference sequence). The CDR3 has 16 amino acids. CDR3 residues: CASSLFRGPTPQTQYF. For the CDR3, the DNA is TGTGCCAGCAGCTTGTTCAGGGGACCTACCCCCCAGACGCAGTATTTT. The full variable domain, its missing parts supplied by reference TRBV5-5 and TRBJ2-3, is DAGVTQSPTHLIKTRGQQVTLRCSPISGHKSVSWYQQVLGQGPQFIFQYYEKEERGRGNFPDRFSARQFPNYSSELNVNALLLGDSALYLCASSLFRGPTPQTQYFGPGTRLTVL.

The chain recombines TRBV6-2 or TRBV6-3 with TRBJ2-2; D gene unclear. This CDR3 comprises 16 residues. V lost 5 bases and J 2 bases, leaving 15 bases between the germline ends. Germline V gene lookup returns CDR1 MNHEY and CDR2 SVGEGT. The CDR3 protein is CASSRSQPINTGELFF. The CDR3 nucleotides read TGTGCCAGCAGTCGGTCACAGCCTATTAACACCGGGGAGCTGTTTTTT.

In this sample, this clone turned up once. The V gene is TRBV2, the J gene TRBJ1-4; tentative D call: TRBD1 (5 bases). CDR3 length equals 14 residues. Trimming cost V 6 bases and J 5 bases, with 13 bases left between them. Germline CDR1 is SNHLY and CDR2 is FYNNEI. The CDR3 sequence is CASREGLPNEKLFF. CDR3 DNA: TGTGCCAGCAGGGAGGGACTGCCGAATGAAAAACTGTTTTTT. The full variable domain, in which reference TRBV2 and TRBJ1-4 provide the parts outside the CDR3, is EPEVTQTPSHQVTQMGQEVILRCVPISNHLYFYWYRQILGQKVEFLVSFYNNEISEKSEIFDDQFSVERPDGSNFTLKIRSTKLEDSAMYFCASREGLPNEKLFFGSGTQLSVL.

The CDR3 sequence: CASSVDRGYGYTF. CDR3 sequence (DNA): TGCGCCAGCAGCGTGGACAGGGGCTATGGCTACACCTTC. V gene TRBV5-1 combines with J gene TRBJ1-2; 9 bases align to TRBD1. The J segment lost 4 bases and the V segment lost 4 bases, leaving 2 bases of the junction unmatched. Germline CDR1 is SGHRS and CDR2 is YFSETQ. This CDR3 contains 13 residues.

This chain links TRBV6-2 or TRBV6-3 with TRBJ2-2; 8 bases map to TRBD2. The CDR3 consists of 16 residues. V shed 6 bases and J 2 bases; nucleotides not matched to a gene: 8. Germline CDR1 is MNHEY and CDR2 is SVGEGT. CDR3 sequence: CASSPRTSSNTGELFF. For the CDR3, the DNA is TGTGCCAGCAGCCCCCGGACTAGCAGCAACACCGGGGAGCTGTTTTTT.

The V gene is TRBV9, the J gene TRBJ2-1, with 9 bases matching TRBD2. The CDR3 sequence is 15 residues long. V lost 4 bases and J lost 10; bases outside the gene matches: 12. Germline CDR1 reads SGDLS; CDR2 reads YYNGEE. CDR3 DNA sequence: TGTGCCAGCAGCCCCAGGGGGGTAGCGGGGGCCGAGCAGTTCTTC. This encodes CASSPRGVAGAEQFF.

V and J are TRBV6-2 or TRBV6-3 and TRBJ1-5; 8 positions match TRBD1. Unmatched junction bases numbered 9, after V lost 5 bases and J lost 0 bases. From germline, CDR1 is MNHEY and CDR2 SVGEGT. The CDR3 is made up of 17 amino acids. The CDR3 DNA reads as TGTGCCAGCAGTGCCGGGACAGGTGGGTATAGCAATCAGCCCCAGCATTTT. It yields the protein CASSAGTGGYSNQPQHF.

The chain couples TRBV5-1 to TRBJ2-4; unclear D gene. The CDR3 loop spans 15 amino acids. V lost 0 bases and J 2 bases, leaving 9 bases between the germline ends. Germline CDR1 and CDR2: SGHRS and YFSETQ. The CDR3 nucleotides read TGCGCCAGCAGCTTGGCGGCTAGTACCAAAAACATTCAGTACTTC. Its translation is CASSLAASTKNIQYF. Looking up the rest from reference TRBV5-1 and TRBJ2-4 gives the full variable domain: KAGVTQTPRYLIKTRGQQVTLSCSPISGHRSVSWYQQTPGQGLQFLFEYFSETQRNKGNFPGRFSGRQFSNSRSEMNVSTLELGDSALYLCASSLAASTKNIQYFGAGTRLSVL.

The chain joins TRBV10-3 to TRBJ2-1; TRBD2 matches at 9 bases. The V gene end was trimmed by 6 bases and the J gene end by 2 bases; junction bases not matched to a gene: 8. CDR1 and CDR2 (germline): ENHRY, SYGVKD. This CDR3 contains 16 residues. CDR3 sequence: CAIRGLAGDPYNEQFF. The CDR3 nucleotides read TGTGCCATCAGGGGATTAGCGGGGGATCCCTACAATGAGCAGTTCTTC.

On this clone: This same CDR3 is encoded by further DNA sequences in the sample. The rearrangement joins TRBV5-1 to TRBJ1-1; D possibly corresponds to TRBD1 (6 bases). The V gene's germline CDR1 is SGHRS and CDR2 YFSETQ. The V end was cut by 2 bases, the J end by 1 base, with 12 bases between. This CDR3 comprises 15 residues. In DNA, the CDR3 is TGCGCCAGCAGCTTACAGGGAGGGCCGAACACTGAAGCTTTCTTT. This translates into CASSLQGGPNTEAFF. Filled out from reference TRBV5-1 and TRBJ1-1, the complete variable domain reads KAGVTQTPRYLIKTRGQQVTLSCSPISGHRSVSWYQQTPGQGLQFLFEYFSETQRNKGNFPGRFSGRQFSNSRSEMNVSTLELGDSALYLCASSLQGGPNTEAFFGQGTRLTVV.

The V gene is TRBV10-3, the J gene TRBJ1-2, with D possibly matching TRBD1 (5 bases). Germline V gives CDR1 ENHRY, CDR2 SYGVKD. The CDR3 is 16 amino acids. Trimming stripped 0 bases from V and 2 bases from J, with 13 bases between. CDR3 region: CAISESTAGKNYGYTF. The CDR3 coding sequence is TGTGCCATCAGTGAGTCGACGGCAGGGAAAAACTATGGCTACACCTTC.

The chain employs TRBV13 and TRBJ2-2, with 9 nucleotides matching TRBD1. Germline CDR1 PRHDT, CDR2 FYEKMQ (reference sequence). Trimming removed 9 bases from V and 6 bases from J; junction bases left unmatched: 14. The CDR3 has 16 amino acids. The CDR3 bases are TGTGCCAGTCGGCTCCAGGGGACAGGGCTGGCCGGGGAGCTGTTTTTT. Its protein product is CASRLQGTGLAGELFF.

The chain joins TRBV20-1 to TRBJ2-1; D not certain. This CDR3 has 10 amino acids. V was shortened by 6 bases and J by 8 bases, with 8 bases between the two germline ends. Germline lookup yields CDR1 DFQATT and CDR2 SNEGSKA (reference sequence). CDR3 in DNA: TGCAGTGCCAGGAAGGATGAGCAGTTCTTC. Translated: CSARKDEQFF.

The chain combines TRBV4-2 with TRBJ1-2; 7 positions agree with TRBD1. The germline CDR1 and CDR2 sequences are LGHNA and YNFKEQ. V was clipped by 0 bases and J by 3 bases; unmatched bases: 4. The CDR3 has 15 amino acids. The CDR3 DNA sequence: TGTGCCAGCAGCCAAGATAACAGGGGAGACTATGGCTACACCTTC. Translating it yields CASSQDNRGDYGYTF.

In DNA form, the CDR3 reads TGTGCCAGCAGCTTAAGGCAGGGCCTGAACACTGAAGCTTTCTTT. Protein: CASSLRQGLNTEAFF. The gene calls are TRBV7-9 and TRBJ1-1, with a possible D match to TRBD1 (5 bases). The CDR3 length is 15 residues. V was shortened by 2 bases and J by 0 bases, with 10 bases between the two germline ends. Germline loops: CDR1 SEHNR, CDR2 FQNEAQ (reference sequence).

Only one count was recorded for this clone. This chain connects TRBV7-9 to TRBJ2-2; D gene uncertain. Germline loops: CDR1 SEHNR, CDR2 FQNEAQ (reference sequence). The V gene lost 3 bases and the J gene lost 4 bases, with 18 bases spanning the gap. This CDR3 is built from 17 residues. CDR3 amino acids: CASSFGSTKRGTGELFF. CDR3 bases: TGTGCCAGCAGCTTCGGGTCCACCAAACGAGGCACCGGGGAGCTGTTTTTT.